The 22 T cell receptor beta chains below come from one sample, sequenced in a study of blood T cells in healthy people across ages. A second PCR of 7 to 11 cycles used a sample-barcoded 5' primer and a J-beta primer mix. TCRdb reprocessed the 5' RACE reads via MiXCR and lists one record per CDR3 protein. In the table there are 600,000 to 850,000 distinct CDR3 sequences, approximately 25% of which are singletons. The same data also contributed to another study, on T cells of mothers and their children.

Sequenced input: blood. Receptors were obtained from a boy aged 5-17 years in good health.

V and J are TRBV20-1 and TRBJ1-3, with D tentatively TRBD1 (5 bases). V was clipped by 6 bases and J by 4 bases, with 13 bases between them. The CDR3 contains 13 residues. Germline assignment: CDR1 DFQATT and CDR2 SNEGSKA (reference sequence). The CDR3 DNA follows: TGCAGTGCCCGATATCCAGGGGGAAACACCATATATTTT. Translating it yields CSARYPGGNTIYF.

This clonotype turned up a few times. This chain uses TRBV27 with TRBJ2-1, with 8 bases identical to TRBD2. This CDR3 is built from 21 residues. After removal of 0 bases from V and 5 bases from J, the junction contained 21 bases not matched to a gene. Germline loops: CDR1 MNHEY, CDR2 SMNVEV (reference sequence). This chain's CDR3 is CASSLSLWGTGAREANNEQFF. In DNA, the CDR3 is TGTGCCAGCAGTTTATCTCTTTGGGGGACTGGGGCGCGGGAGGCAAACAATGAGCAGTTCTTC.

J is TRBJ2-5 and V is TRBV28, with 14 bases aligning to TRBD2. V shed 2 bases, J shed 2 bases, and the junction held 7 bases outside the gene matches. Germline loops: CDR1 MDHEN, CDR2 SYDVKM. The CDR3 spans 18 residues. The CDR3 DNA reads as TGTGCCAGCAGTTTACGACTAGCGGGAGGGCCCATTCAAGAGACCCAGTACTTC. Amino acids: CASSLRLAGGPIQETQYF.

This chain uses TRBV21-1 with TRBJ2-2. TRBV21-1 is a known pseudogene. The CDR3 is made up of 11 amino acids. The CDR3 coding sequence is TGTGCCAGCAAGAAAATCGGGGAGCTGTTTTTT. It translates to CASKKIGELFF.

The CDR3 DNA is TGTGCCAGCAGCAACGGACAGCACTATGGCTACACCTTC. Its protein product is CASSNGQHYGYTF. The rearrangement joins TRBV4-2 to TRBJ1-2, with a possible D match to TRBD1 (6 bases). The length of the CDR3 is 13 residues. Germline lookup yields CDR1 LGHNA and CDR2 YNFKEQ. With 5 bases removed from V and 3 bases from J, the gap between germline ends came to 10 bases.

The sample holds a few counts of this clonotype. The chain has TRBV2 and TRBJ2-5; D is perhaps TRBD1 (6 bases). V dropped 5 bases and J dropped 3 bases, with 16 bases sitting between them. CDR3 size: 15 residues. Germline V CDR1 and CDR2: SNHLY, FYNNEI. The DNA for the CDR3 is TGTGCCAGCAGTCCCCGTAGACAGGAAGAAGAGACCCAGTACTTC. This gives the protein CASSPRRQEEETQYF.

This clonotype was seen repeatedly, ten times or more. The V call is TRBV27, the J call TRBJ2-3; 13 bases are a match to TRBD2. CDR3 length: 18 amino acids. Germline loops: CDR1 MNHEY, CDR2 SMNVEV (reference sequence). The junction had 10 bases not matched to a gene; V was cut back by 5 bases and J by 2 bases. CDR3 protein: CASSPRAGLAGLTDTQYF. In nucleotides, the CDR3 is TGTGCCAGCAGTCCAAGGGCGGGACTAGCGGGACTCACAGATACGCAGTATTTT.

This clonotype turned up a few times. The CDR3 here is CASSPGLGLDTQYF. The DNA of the CDR3 is TGTGCCAGCAGCCCTGGGTTGGGATTGGATACGCAGTATTTT. This chain links TRBV7-3 with TRBJ2-3; D call uncertain. Germline-derived CDR1 and CDR2 are SGHTA and FQGTGA. The V end was cut by 5 bases, the J end by 6 bases, with 15 bases between. CDR3 length equals 14 residues.

This clonotype was observed a handful of times. The chain uses TRBV4-3 and TRBJ1-4; the D is unclear. Germline CDR1 is LGHNA and CDR2 is YSLEER. Trimming removed 5 bases at V and 6 bases at J, with 13 bases between. This CDR3 comprises 14 residues. The DNA of the CDR3 is TGCGCCAGCAGCTTGACGGCTTCACATGAAAAACTGTTTTTT. Its protein product is CASSLTASHEKLFF.

The chain carries TRBV12-3 or TRBV12-4 and TRBJ2-1; perhaps TRBD1 as D (6 bases). The J call may be mistaken, given a closer DNA end match to TRBJ2-7. The length of the CDR3 is 12 residues. The CDR3 loop is CASSTTGWEQYF. The CDR3 nucleotides are TGTGCCAGCAGTACCACAGGGTGGGAGCAGTACTTC.

This clonotype was counted at least ten times. This rearrangement joins TRBV29-1 to TRBJ2-5, with a weak D call TRBD1 (5 bases). Trimming took off 7 bases at V and 2 bases at J, with 11 bases between the two ends. Germline V lookup: CDR1 SQVTM, CDR2 ANQGSEA. This CDR3 has 12 amino acids. CDR3 amino acids: CSAEQGQETQYF. CDR3 DNA: TGCAGCGCTGAGCAGGGTCAAGAGACCCAGTACTTC.

This clonotype was picked up a small number of times. The chain is built from TRBV28 and TRBJ2-5; D unclear. CDR3 length equals 12 residues. The V end lost 2 bases, the J end lost 5 bases, and 6 bases lay between the germline ends. Germline V CDR1 and CDR2: MDHEN, SYDVKM. The CDR3 DNA is TGTGCCAGCAGTTTACCTGAGGAGACCCAGTACTTC. Its translation is CASSLPEETQYF.

V and J are TRBV2 and TRBJ2-5, with D unclear. The end of the DNA aligns better with TRBJ2-7, so the J call may be wrong. Per germline, CDR1 SNHLY and CDR2 FYNNEI. The CDR3 totals 14 residues. DNA of the CDR3: TGTGCCAGCATGGTGACGGACCACTCCTACGAGCAGTACTTC. Translating it yields CASMVTDHSYEQYF.

This clonotype was seen a few times. The J gene is TRBJ2-1, the V gene TRBV10-3, with D possibly being TRBD2 (5 bases). The length of the CDR3 is 15 residues. Germline V gene sequence: CDR1 ENHRY, CDR2 SYGVKD. V shed 5 bases and J shed 3 bases, with 14 bases lying between them. The chain's CDR3 is CAISPSGIDYNEQFF. The CDR3 nucleotides read TGTGCCATCAGTCCCAGCGGAATAGACTACAATGAGCAGTTCTTC.

This chain joins TRBV10-3 and TRBJ2-7; no firm D call. CDR1 ENHRY and CDR2 SYGVKD come from the germline V gene. The CDR3 runs 12 residues. V was cut by 2 bases and J by 6 bases, with 8 bases left in between. The CDR3 DNA is TGTGCCATCAGTGAGACTGACACCGAGCAGTACTTC. It specifies CAISETDTEQYF.

CDR3 sequence: CASSFGAGRAFF. CDR3 coding DNA: TGTGCCAGCAGCTTCGGGGCCGGGAGGGCTTTCTTT. The rearrangement links TRBV7-9 to TRBJ1-1; TRBD1 is a possible D gene (5 bases). The CDR3 loop spans 12 amino acids. V dropped 3 bases and J dropped 11 bases, with 13 bases sitting between them. Germline V gene sequence: CDR1 SEHNR, CDR2 FQNEAQ (reference sequence).

The chain carries TRBV4-1 and TRBJ2-1; 11 nucleotides line up with TRBD2. V lost 0 bases, J lost 3 bases, and 1 base stayed unmatched. The CDR3 length is 16 residues. CDR1 MGHRA and CDR2 YSYEKL come from the germline V gene. CDR3 residues: CASSQEGLADYNEQFF. DNA of the CDR3: TGCGCCAGCAGCCAAGAGGGACTAGCGGACTACAATGAGCAGTTCTTC.

This clonotype was seen only a few times. The chain is built from TRBV29-1 and TRBJ2-1; D may be TRBD1 or TRBD2 (6 bases each). The CDR3 runs to 14 residues. The V and J ends lost 2 bases and 6 bases respectively, with 14 bases between them. Germline lookup yields CDR1 SQVTM and CDR2 ANQGSEA. This chain's CDR3 is CSVERITGANEQFF. The CDR3 DNA sequence: TGCAGCGTTGAACGCATTACGGGGGCCAATGAGCAGTTCTTC.

The genes are TRBV6-5 and TRBJ1-2, with D maybe TRBD1 (5 bases). Germline lookup yields CDR1 MNHEY and CDR2 SVGAGI. The V and J ends lost 3 bases and 6 bases respectively, with 8 bases between them. The CDR3 is 12 amino acids. Written as DNA, the CDR3 is TGTGCCAGCAGTTATGGCAGGGATGGCTACACCTTC. This translates into CASSYGRDGYTF.

In its sample, this clonotype was seen a few times. The chain is built from TRBV29-1 and TRBJ2-5; tentative D call: TRBD2 (5 bases). Trimming removed 0 bases at V and 5 bases at J, with 13 bases between. Germline values: CDR1 SQVTM, CDR2 ANQGSEA. CDR3 length equals 14 residues. The CDR3: CSVEEELEGETQYF. Here the CDR3 DNA reads TGCAGCGTTGAAGAAGAGCTAGAGGGCGAGACCCAGTACTTC.

The sample holds many counts of this clonotype. The V call is TRBV7-9, the J call TRBJ1-1; no definite D call. CDR3 size: 14 residues. Per germline, CDR1 SEHNR and CDR2 FQNEAQ (reference sequence). Trimming took off 5 bases at V and 0 bases at J, with 10 bases between the two ends. DNA of the CDR3: TGTGCCAGCAGCCCCTCGTCCTTGAACACTGAAGCTTTCTTT. This translates into CASSPSSLNTEAFF. Full variable domain (rest looked up from reference TRBV7-9 and TRBJ1-1): DTGVSQNPRHKITKRGQNVTFRCDPISEHNRLYWYRQTLGQGPEFLTYFQNEAQLEKSRLLSDRFSAERPKGSFSTLEIQRTEQGDSAMYLCASSPSSLNTEAFFGQGTRLTVV.

The chain recombines TRBV29-1 with TRBJ1-2, with unresolved D. The germline V gene has CDR1 SQVTM and CDR2 ANQGSEA. This CDR3 has 12 residues. Trimming cost V 0 bases and J 7 bases, with 9 bases left between them. The CDR3: CSVEDYSPGYTF. DNA for the CDR3: TGCAGCGTTGAAGACTACTCACCTGGCTACACCTTC. Supplemented by reference TRBV29-1 and TRBJ1-2, the full variable domain reads SAVISQKPSRDICQRGTSLTIQCQVDSQVTMMFWYRQQPGQSLTLIATANQGSEATYESGFVIDKFPISRPNLTFSTLTVSNMSPEDSSIYLCSVEDYSPGYTFGSGTRLTVV.